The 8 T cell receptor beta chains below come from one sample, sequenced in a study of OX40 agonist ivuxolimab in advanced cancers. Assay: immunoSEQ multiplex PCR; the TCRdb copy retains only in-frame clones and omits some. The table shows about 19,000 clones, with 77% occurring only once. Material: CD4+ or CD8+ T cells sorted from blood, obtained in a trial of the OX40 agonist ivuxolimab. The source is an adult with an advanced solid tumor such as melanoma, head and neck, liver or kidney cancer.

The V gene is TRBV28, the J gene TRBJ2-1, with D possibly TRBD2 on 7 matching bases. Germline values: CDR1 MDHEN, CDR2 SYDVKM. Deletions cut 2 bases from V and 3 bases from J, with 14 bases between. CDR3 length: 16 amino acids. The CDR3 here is CASSLEGGAFYNEQFF. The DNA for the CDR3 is TGTGCCAGCAGTTTAGAGGGGGGGGCCTTCTACAATGAGCAGTTCTTC.

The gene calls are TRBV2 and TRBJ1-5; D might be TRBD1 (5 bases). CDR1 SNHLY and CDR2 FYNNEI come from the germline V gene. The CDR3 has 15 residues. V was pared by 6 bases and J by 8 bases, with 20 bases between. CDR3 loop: CASSRVSGFTEPQHF. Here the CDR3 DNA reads TGTGCCAGCAGCCGTGTTTCAGGGTTCACAGAGCCCCAGCATTTT.

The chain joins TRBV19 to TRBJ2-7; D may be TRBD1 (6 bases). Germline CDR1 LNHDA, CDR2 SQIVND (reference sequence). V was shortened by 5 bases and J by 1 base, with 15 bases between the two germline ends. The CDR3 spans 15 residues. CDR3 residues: CASSPRDTLSYEQYF. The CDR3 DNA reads TGTGCCAGTAGTCCCCGGGACACTTTATCCTACGAGCAGTACTTC.

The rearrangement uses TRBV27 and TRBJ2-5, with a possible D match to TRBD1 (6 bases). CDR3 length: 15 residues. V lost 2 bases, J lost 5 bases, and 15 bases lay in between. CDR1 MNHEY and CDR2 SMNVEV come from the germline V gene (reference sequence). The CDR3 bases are TGTGCCAGCAGTTTAGGGGGACACCCGCCGGAGACCCAGTACTTC. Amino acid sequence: CASSLGGHPPETQYF.

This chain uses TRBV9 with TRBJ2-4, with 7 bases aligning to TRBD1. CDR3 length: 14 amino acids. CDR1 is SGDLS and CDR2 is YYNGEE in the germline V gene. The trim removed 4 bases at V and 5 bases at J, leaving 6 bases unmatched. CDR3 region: CASSPGGYENIQYF. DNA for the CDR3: TGTGCCAGCAGCCCAGGGGGTTATGAAAACATTCAGTACTTC.

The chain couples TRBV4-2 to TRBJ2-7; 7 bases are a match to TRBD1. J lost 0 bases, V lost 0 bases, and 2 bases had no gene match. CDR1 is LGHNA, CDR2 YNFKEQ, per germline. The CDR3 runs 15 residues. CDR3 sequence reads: CASSQEQGNSYEQYF. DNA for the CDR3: TGTGCCAGCAGCCAAGAACAGGGGAACTCCTACGAGCAGTACTTC.

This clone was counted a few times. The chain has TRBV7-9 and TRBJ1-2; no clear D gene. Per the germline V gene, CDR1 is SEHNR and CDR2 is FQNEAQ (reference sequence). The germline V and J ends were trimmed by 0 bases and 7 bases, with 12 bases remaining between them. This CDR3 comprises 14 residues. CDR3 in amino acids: CASSLAGSGVGYTF. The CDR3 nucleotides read TGTGCCAGCAGCTTAGCGGGGTCTGGGGTTGGCTACACCTTC.

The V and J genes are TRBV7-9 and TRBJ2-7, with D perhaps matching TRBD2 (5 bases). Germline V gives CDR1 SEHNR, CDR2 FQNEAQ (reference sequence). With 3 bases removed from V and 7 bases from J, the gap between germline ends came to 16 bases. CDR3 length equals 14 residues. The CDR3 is CASSFQVSADEQYF. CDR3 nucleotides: TGTGCCAGCAGCTTTCAGGTCTCAGCGGATGAGCAGTACTTC. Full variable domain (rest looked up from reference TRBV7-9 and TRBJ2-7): DTGVSQNPRHKITKRGQNVTFRCDPISEHNRLYWYRQTLGQGPEFLTYFQNEAQLEKSRLLSDRFSAERPKGSFSTLEIQRTEQGDSAMYLCASSFQVSADEQYFGPGTRLTVT.